This T cell receptor beta chain was recovered during a study of T cell repertoires in cytomegalovirus infection. As for the study in general: It was recently identified HLA-C-restricted and well-studied HLA-B-restricted CMV epitopes that the study used. Public TCR beta signatures were indicative of both CMV infection and a matching HLA type.

A note on this clonotype: Its matching antigen is unknown. The junction differs from germline at one of its ends, possibly a read error.

Germline assignment: CDR1 SGHVS and CDR2 FNYEAQ. The CDR3 runs 15 residues. TCRdb passed the reads through MiXCR, listing each CDR3 protein once. In the table there are hundreds of thousands of distinct CDR3 sequences, about 33% of which are singletons. This specimen consisted of cultured CD8+ T cells from PBMCs, obtained from culture after CMV antigen stimulation. The clonotype originates from a human donor in good health (CMV status not recorded). Some clones in this sample may be carry-over from other donors' samples. This chain joins TRBV7-6 and TRBJ2-1, with 9 bases matching TRBD2. CDR3 sequence reads: CASSLVAGDHNEQFF. CDR3 coding DNA: TGTGCTAGCAGCTTAGTAGCGGGGGATCACAATGAGCAGTTCTTC.